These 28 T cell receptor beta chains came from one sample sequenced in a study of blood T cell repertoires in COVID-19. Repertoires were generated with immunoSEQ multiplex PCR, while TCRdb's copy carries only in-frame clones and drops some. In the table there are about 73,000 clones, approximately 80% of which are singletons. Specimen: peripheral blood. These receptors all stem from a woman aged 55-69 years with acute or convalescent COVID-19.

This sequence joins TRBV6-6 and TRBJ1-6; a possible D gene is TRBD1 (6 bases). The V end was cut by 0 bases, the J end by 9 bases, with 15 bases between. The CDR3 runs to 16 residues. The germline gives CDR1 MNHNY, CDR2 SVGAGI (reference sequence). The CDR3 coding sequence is TGTGCCAGCAGTTACTCGGTGGCAGGGGATCGTTCACCCCTCCACTTT. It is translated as CASSYSVAGDRSPLHF.

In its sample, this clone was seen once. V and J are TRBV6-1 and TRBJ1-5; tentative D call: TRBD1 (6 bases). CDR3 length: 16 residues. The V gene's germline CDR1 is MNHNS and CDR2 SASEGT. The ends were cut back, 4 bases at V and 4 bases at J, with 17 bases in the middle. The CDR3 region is CASSGGSGAANQPQHF. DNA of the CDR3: TGTGCCAGCAGTGGGGGTTCAGGGGCTGCAAATCAGCCCCAGCATTTT.

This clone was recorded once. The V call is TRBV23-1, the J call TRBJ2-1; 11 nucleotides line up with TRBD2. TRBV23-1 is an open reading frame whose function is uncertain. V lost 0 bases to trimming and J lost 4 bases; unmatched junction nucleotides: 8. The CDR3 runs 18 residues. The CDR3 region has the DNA TGCGCCAGCAGTCAATCTGTTGGGGGACTAGCGGAGTACAATGAGCAGTTCTTC. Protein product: CASSQSVGGLAEYNEQFF.

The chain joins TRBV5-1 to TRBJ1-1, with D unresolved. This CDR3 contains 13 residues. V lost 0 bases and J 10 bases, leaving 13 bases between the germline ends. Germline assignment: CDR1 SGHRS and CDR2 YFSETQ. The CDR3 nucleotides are TGCGCCAGCAGCTTGGCCGCAGGCGCCGTAGCTTTCTTT. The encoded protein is CASSLAAGAVAFF.

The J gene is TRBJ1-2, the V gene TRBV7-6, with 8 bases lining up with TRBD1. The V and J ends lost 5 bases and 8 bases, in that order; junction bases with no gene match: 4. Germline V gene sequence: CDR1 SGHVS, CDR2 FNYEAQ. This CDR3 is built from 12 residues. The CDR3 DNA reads TGTGCCAGCAGCGCACAGGGGGACGGCTACACCTTC. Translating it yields CASSAQGDGYTF.

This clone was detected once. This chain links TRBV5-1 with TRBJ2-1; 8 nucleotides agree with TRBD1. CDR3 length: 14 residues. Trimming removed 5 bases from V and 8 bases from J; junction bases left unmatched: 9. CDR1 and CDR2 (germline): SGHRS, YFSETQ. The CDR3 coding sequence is TGCGCCAGCAGACTGTTCAGGGGGCGGGATGAGCAGTTCTTC. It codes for CASRLFRGRDEQFF. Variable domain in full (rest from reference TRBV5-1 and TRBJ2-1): KAGVTQTPRYLIKTRGQQVTLSCSPISGHRSVSWYQQTPGQGLQFLFEYFSETQRNKGNFPGRFSGRQFSNSRSEMNVSTLELGDSALYLCASRLFRGRDEQFFGPGTRLTVL.

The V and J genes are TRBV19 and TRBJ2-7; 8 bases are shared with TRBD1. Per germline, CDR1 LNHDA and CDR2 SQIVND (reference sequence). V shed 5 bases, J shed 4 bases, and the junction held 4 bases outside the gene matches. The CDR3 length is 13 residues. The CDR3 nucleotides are TGTGCCAGTAGTCCGCGGACAGGGTACGAGCAGTACTTC. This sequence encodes CASSPRTGYEQYF.

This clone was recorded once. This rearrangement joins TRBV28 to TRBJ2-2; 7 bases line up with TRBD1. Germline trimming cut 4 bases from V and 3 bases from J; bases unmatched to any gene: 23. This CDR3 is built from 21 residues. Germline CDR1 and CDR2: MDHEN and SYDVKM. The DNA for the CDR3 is TGTGCCAGCAGTTCCCAATACCCAACAGACAGGGATAGTGAGTACACCGGGGAGCTGTTTTTT. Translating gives CASSSQYPTDRDSEYTGELFF.

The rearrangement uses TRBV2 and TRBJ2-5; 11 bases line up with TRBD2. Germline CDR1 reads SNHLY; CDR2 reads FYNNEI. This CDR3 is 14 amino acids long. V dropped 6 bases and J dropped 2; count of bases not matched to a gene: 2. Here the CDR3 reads CASRTSGKQETQYF. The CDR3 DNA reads TGTGCCAGCAGGACTAGCGGGAAACAAGAGACCCAGTACTTC.

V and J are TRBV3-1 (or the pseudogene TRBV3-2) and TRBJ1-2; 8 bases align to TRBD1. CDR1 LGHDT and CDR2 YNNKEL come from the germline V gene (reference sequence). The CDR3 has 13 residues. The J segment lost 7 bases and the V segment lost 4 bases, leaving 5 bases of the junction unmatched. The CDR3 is CASSPLDRGGYTF. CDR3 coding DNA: TGTGCCAGCAGCCCTCTCGACAGGGGTGGCTACACCTTC.

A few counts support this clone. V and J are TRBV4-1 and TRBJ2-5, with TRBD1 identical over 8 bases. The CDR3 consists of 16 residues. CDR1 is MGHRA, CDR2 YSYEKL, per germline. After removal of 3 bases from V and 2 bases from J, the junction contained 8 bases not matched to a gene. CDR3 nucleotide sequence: TGCGCCAGCAGCCAGCACGGGACAGGCCTACAAGAGACCCAGTACTTC. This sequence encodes CASSQHGTGLQETQYF.

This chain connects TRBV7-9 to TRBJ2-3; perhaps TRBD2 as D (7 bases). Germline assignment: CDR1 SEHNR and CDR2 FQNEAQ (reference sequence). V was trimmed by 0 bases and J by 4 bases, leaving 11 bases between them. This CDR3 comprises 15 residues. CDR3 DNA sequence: TGTGCCAGCAGCTTAGCGCTGGGGGGGCCAGATACGCAGTATTTT. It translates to CASSLALGGPDTQYF.

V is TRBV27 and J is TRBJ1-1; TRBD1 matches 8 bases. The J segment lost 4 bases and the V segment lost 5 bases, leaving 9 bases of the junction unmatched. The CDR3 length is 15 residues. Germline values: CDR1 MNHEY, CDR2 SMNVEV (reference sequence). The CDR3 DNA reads TGTGCCAGCAGTCCCTCCCCGACAGGGGCCACTGAAGCTTTCTTT. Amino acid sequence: CASSPSPTGATEAFF.

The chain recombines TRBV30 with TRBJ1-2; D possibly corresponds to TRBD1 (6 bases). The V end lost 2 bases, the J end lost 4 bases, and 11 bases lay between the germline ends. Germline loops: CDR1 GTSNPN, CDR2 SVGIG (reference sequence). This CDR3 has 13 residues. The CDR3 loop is CAWSMQGPYGYTF. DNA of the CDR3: TGTGCCTGGAGTATGCAGGGGCCCTATGGCTACACCTTC.

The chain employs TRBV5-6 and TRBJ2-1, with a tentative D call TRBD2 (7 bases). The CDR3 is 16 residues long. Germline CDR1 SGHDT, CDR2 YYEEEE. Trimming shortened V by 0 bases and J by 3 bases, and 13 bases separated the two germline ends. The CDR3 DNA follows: TGTGCCAGCAGCTTGGTCGGGGGGCAAAACTACAATGAGCAGTTCTTC. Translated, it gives CASSLVGGQNYNEQFF.

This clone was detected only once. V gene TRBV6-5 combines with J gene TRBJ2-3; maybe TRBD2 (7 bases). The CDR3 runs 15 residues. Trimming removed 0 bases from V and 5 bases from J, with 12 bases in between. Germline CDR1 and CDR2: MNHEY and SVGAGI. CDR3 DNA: TGTGCCAGCAGTTACTCGATCGGGGGGCAAGATACGCAGTATTTT. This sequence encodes CASSYSIGGQDTQYF.

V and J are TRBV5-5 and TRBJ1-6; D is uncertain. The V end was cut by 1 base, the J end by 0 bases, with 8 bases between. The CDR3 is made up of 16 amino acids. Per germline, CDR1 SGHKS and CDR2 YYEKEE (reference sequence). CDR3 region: CASSLRDPSYNSPLHF. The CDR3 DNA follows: TGTGCCAGCAGCTTGCGGGATCCCTCCTATAATTCACCCCTCCACTTT.

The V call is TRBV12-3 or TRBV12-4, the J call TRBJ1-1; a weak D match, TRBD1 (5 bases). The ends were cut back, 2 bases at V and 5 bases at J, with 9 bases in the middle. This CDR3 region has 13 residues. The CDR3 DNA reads TGTGCCAGCAGTTTACAGGGTACGACTGAAGCTTTCTTT. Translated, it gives CASSLQGTTEAFF.

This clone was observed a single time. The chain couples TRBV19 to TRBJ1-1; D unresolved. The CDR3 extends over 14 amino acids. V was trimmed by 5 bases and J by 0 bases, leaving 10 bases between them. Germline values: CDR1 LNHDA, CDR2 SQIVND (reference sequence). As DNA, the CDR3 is TGTGCCAGTAGTTTCGGGGAAATGAACACTGAAGCTTTCTTT. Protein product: CASSFGEMNTEAFF.

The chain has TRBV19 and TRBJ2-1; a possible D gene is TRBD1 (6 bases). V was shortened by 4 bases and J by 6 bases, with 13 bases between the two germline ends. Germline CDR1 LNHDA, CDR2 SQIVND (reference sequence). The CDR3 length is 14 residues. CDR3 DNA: TGTGCCAGTAGTAGTAACAGGGAATTCAATGAGCAGTTCTTC. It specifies CASSSNREFNEQFF.

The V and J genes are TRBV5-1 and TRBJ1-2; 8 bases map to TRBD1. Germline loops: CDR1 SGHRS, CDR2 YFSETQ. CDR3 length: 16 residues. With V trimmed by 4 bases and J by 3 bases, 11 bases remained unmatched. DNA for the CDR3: TGCGCCAGCAGCCCAAACAGTCAGGGGGCGGACTATGGCTACACCTTC. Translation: CASSPNSQGADYGYTF.

This chain's CDR3 is CASSQGLAAGNTIYF. The DNA of the CDR3 is TGTGCCAGCTCCCAAGGACTCGCGGCTGGAAACACCATATATTTT. V is TRBV18 and J is TRBJ1-3, with unresolved D. The length of the CDR3 is 15 residues. Germline CDR1 reads KGHSH; CDR2 reads LQKENI. V lost 6 bases to trimming and J lost 2 bases, with 14 bases between them.

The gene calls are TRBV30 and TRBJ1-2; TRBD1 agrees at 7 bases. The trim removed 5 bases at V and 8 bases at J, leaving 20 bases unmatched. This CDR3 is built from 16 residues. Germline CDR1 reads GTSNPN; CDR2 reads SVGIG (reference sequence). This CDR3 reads CAWDGTATLGTSGYTF. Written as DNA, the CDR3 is TGTGCCTGGGACGGGACAGCCACCCTGGGCACCAGCGGCTACACCTTC.

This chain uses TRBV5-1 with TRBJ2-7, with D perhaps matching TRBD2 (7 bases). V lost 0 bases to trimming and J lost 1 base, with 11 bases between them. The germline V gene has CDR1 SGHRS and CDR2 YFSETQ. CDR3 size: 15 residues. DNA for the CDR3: TGCGCCAGCAGCTTGGACGGGGGGCATTCCTACGAGCAGTACTTC. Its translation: CASSLDGGHSYEQYF. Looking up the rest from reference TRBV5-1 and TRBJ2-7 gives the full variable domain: KAGVTQTPRYLIKTRGQQVTLSCSPISGHRSVSWYQQTPGQGLQFLFEYFSETQRNKGNFPGRFSGRQFSNSRSEMNVSTLELGDSALYLCASSLDGGHSYEQYFGPGTRLTVT.

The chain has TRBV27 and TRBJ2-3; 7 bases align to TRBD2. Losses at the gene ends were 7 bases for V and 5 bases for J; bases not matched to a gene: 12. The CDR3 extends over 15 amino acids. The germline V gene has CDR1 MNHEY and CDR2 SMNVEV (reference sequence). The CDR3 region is CASTNSVAGVDTQYF. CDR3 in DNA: TGTGCCAGCACTAACTCCGTTGCGGGGGTAGATACGCAGTATTTT.

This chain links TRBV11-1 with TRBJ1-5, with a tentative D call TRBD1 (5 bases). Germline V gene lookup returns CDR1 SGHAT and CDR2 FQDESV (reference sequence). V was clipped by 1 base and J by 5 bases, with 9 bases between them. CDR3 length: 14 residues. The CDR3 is CASSLGTQDQPQHF. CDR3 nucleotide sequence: TGTGCCAGCAGCTTAGGCACACAGGATCAGCCCCAGCATTTT.

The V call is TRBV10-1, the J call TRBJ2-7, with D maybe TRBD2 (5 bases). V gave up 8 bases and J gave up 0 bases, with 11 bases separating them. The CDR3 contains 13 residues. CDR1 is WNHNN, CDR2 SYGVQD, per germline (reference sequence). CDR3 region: CASGPGNSYEQYF. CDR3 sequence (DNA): TGCGCCAGCGGCCCCGGGAACTCCTACGAGCAGTACTTC.

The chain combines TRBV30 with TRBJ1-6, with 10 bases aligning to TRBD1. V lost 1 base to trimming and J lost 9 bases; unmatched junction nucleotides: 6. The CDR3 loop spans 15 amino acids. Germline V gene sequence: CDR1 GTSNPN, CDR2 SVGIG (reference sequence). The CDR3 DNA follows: TGTGCCTGGAGTGAAACGACAGGGGGCTTTTCACCCCTCCACTTT. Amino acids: CAWSETTGGFSPLHF.